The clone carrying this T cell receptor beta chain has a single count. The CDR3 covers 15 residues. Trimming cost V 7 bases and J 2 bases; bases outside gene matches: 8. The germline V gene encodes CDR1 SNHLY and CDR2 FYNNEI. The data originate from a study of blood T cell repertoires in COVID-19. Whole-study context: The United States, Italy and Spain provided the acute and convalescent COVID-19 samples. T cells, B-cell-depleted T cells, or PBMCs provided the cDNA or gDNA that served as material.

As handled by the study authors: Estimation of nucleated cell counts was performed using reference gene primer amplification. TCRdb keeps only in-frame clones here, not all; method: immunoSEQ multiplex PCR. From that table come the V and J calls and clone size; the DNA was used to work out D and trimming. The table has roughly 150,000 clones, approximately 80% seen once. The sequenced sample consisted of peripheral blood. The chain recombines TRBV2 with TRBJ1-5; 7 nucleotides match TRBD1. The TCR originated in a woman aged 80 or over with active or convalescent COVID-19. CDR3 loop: CASNRDREGNQPQHF. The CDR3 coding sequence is TGTGCCAGCAACCGAGACAGGGAAGGCAATCAGCCCCAGCATTTT.